These 27 T cell receptor beta chains were all obtained from the same sample, sequenced in a study of blood T cell repertoires in COVID-19 (dated by TCRdb to about 2020). Libraries came from the immunoSEQ multiplex PCR assay. TCRdb carries this immuneACCESS record with in-frame sequences only. Its versions omit some clonotypes, under half of them owing to an unresolved V gene in the studies checked, with the rest unexplained. The sample contains a few hundred thousand clones, approximately 83% of them found a single time. Approximately 9.9% of the sample is held by the ten biggest clonotypes. The source material was peripheral blood. The receptor source for this set is a woman aged 70-85 years with acute or convalescent COVID-19.

The chain combines TRBV18 with TRBJ1-5; 9 bases match TRBD1. CDR3 length: 15 amino acids. The V gene's germline CDR1 is KGHSH and CDR2 LQKENI. V dropped 3 bases and J dropped 5; count of bases not matched to a gene: 5. The CDR3 spells CASSPAQGAYQPQHF. The CDR3 coding sequence is TGTGCCAGCTCACCGGCACAGGGGGCATATCAGCCCCAGCATTTT.

The CDR3 DNA reads TGTGCCAGCACTCTCGGGGGAGGTTCACCCCTCCACTTT. As protein: CASTLGGGSPLHF. This chain joins TRBV6-5 and TRBJ1-6; tentatively, D is TRBD1 (5 bases). The CDR3 length is 13 residues. Germline V CDR1 and CDR2: MNHEY, SVGAGI. The ends were cut back, 7 bases at V and 9 bases at J, with 13 bases in the middle.

This chain connects TRBV27 to TRBJ1-3, with a tentative D call TRBD1 (5 bases). The ends were cut back, 6 bases at V and 3 bases at J, with 9 bases in the middle. The germline CDR1 and CDR2 sequences are MNHEY and SMNVEV (reference sequence). This CDR3 contains 13 residues. CDR3 DNA: TGTGCCAGCAGCAGGGTAGATGGAAACACCATATATTTT. Its translation is CASSRVDGNTIYF.

This clone occurred a few times. The rearrangement uses TRBV25-1 and TRBJ1-2; TRBD1 might be the D (6 bases). V gave up 4 bases and J gave up 2 bases, with 17 bases separating them. CDR3 size: 16 residues. Germline loops: CDR1 MGHDK, CDR2 SYGVNS. The CDR3 reads CASSADRMAPNYGYTF. CDR3 nucleotides: TGTGCCAGCAGTGCCGACAGGATGGCTCCGAACTATGGCTACACCTTC.

This sequence joins TRBV5-1 and TRBJ2-7; 7 positions agree with TRBD2. From germline, CDR1 is SGHRS and CDR2 YFSETQ. V dropped 6 bases and J dropped 0; count of bases not matched to a gene: 6. CDR3 length: 14 residues. The CDR3 reads CASTPGGSSYEQYF. CDR3 in DNA: TGCGCCAGCACCCCCGGGGGGAGCTCCTACGAGCAGTACTTC. Together with reference TRBV5-1 and TRBJ2-7, the CDR3 gives the full variable domain: KAGVTQTPRYLIKTRGQQVTLSCSPISGHRSVSWYQQTPGQGLQFLFEYFSETQRNKGNFPGRFSGRQFSNSRSEMNVSTLELGDSALYLCASTPGGSSYEQYFGPGTRLTVT.

This clone was found a few times. The chain has TRBV3-1 (or the pseudogene TRBV3-2) and TRBJ1-5; 10 positions agree with TRBD1. Germline V gene sequence: CDR1 LGHDT, CDR2 YNNKEL (reference sequence). The CDR3 spans 16 residues. Losses at the gene ends were 4 bases for V and 4 bases for J; bases not matched to a gene: 7. CDR3 sequence: CASSPSPGQGNQPQHF. The CDR3 nucleotides read TGTGCCAGCAGCCCCTCTCCGGGACAGGGGAATCAGCCCCAGCATTTT.

The V and J genes are TRBV19 and TRBJ2-3, with D unresolved. The CDR3 totals 14 residues. V dropped 1 base and J dropped 0 bases, with 5 bases sitting between them. CDR1 is LNHDA, CDR2 SQIVND, per germline (reference sequence). In nucleotides, the CDR3 is TGTGCCAGTAGTATAGGGAGTAGCACAGATACGCAGTATTTT. Protein sequence: CASSIGSSTDTQYF.

The chain carries TRBV30 and TRBJ1-3; TRBD1 might be the D (5 bases). Germline CDR1 reads GTSNPN; CDR2 reads SVGIG (reference sequence). The ends were cut back, 0 bases at V and 1 base at J, with 22 bases in the middle. The CDR3 runs 19 residues. The CDR3 here is CAWSVLTPGGSVSGNTIYF. CDR3 nucleotide sequence: TGTGCCTGGAGTGTACTTACGCCGGGGGGATCGGTGTCTGGAAACACCATATATTTT.

This chain connects TRBV3-1 (or the pseudogene TRBV3-2) to TRBJ1-1; no clear D. This CDR3 spans 12 amino acids. V was cut by 2 bases and J by 2 bases, with 3 bases left in between. From germline, CDR1 is LGHDT and CDR2 YNNKEL (reference sequence). The CDR3 sequence is CASSQYNTEAFF. The CDR3 DNA sequence: TGTGCCAGCAGCCAATATAACACTGAAGCTTTCTTT.

As regards this clone: Additional DNA sequences in this sample encode the identical CDR3. The V gene is TRBV12-3 or TRBV12-4, the J gene TRBJ1-2, with a weak D call TRBD1 (5 bases). This CDR3 region has 13 residues. V lost 3 bases and J 4 bases, leaving 9 bases between the germline ends. Written as DNA, the CDR3 is TGTGCCAGCAGTTTGGGGCAGGTCTATGGCTACACCTTC. Its translation is CASSLGQVYGYTF.

The chain is built from TRBV10-1 and TRBJ1-2, with 9 bases fitting TRBD1. J gave up 3 bases and V 8 bases, and 1 base lay outside the gene matches. Germline V CDR1 and CDR2: WNHNN, SYGVQD (reference sequence). The CDR3 has 12 residues. The CDR3 loop is CASGTGYYGYTF. Here the CDR3 DNA reads TGCGCCAGCGGGACAGGGTACTATGGCTACACCTTC.

This clone was seen a handful of times. The J gene is TRBJ2-7, the V gene TRBV9; D might be TRBD1 (6 bases). V lost 2 bases and J lost 3, with 9 bases in between. The CDR3 runs to 13 residues. Germline V gene lookup returns CDR1 SGDLS and CDR2 YYNGEE. DNA of the CDR3: TGTGCCAGCAGCGTTGGACAGTACTACGAGCAGTACTTC. It codes for CASSVGQYYEQYF.

The chain is built from TRBV4-1 and TRBJ1-4; no firm D call. V lost 4 bases and J lost 11, with 11 bases in between. Germline CDR1 reads MGHRA; CDR2 reads YSYEKL. The CDR3 runs 12 residues. The CDR3 sequence is CASSLPGGKLFF. CDR3 coding DNA: TGCGCCAGCAGCCTTCCGGGTGGGAAACTGTTTTTT.

This sequence joins TRBV6-9 and TRBJ2-3; D is undetermined. Germline V CDR1 and CDR2: MNHGY, SVAAGI. The V and J ends lost 7 bases and 2 bases respectively, with 19 bases between them. The CDR3 has 16 amino acids. CDR3 DNA sequence: TGTGCCAGCATCCGTGAGCTGGGCTCGCCCACAGATACGCAGTATTTT. Its translation is CASIRELGSPTDTQYF.

The V call is TRBV6-5, the J call TRBJ1-6; D possibly corresponds to TRBD1 (5 bases). The CDR3 totals 14 residues. The germline V gene has CDR1 MNHEY and CDR2 SVGAGI. V lost 6 bases and J lost 9, with 15 bases in between. This chain's CDR3 is CASSSNLRVSPLHF. The DNA of the CDR3 is TGTGCCAGCAGCTCAAACCTCAGGGTTTCACCCCTCCACTTT.

The rearrangement links TRBV29-1 to TRBJ2-7; maybe TRBD2 (5 bases). Trimming removed 4 bases at V and 0 bases at J, with 16 bases between. CDR1 SQVTM and CDR2 ANQGSEA come from the germline V gene. This CDR3 region has 15 residues. The chain's CDR3 is CSVAGDPVSSYEQYF. The CDR3 DNA follows: TGCAGCGTTGCCGGGGATCCCGTGAGCTCCTACGAGCAGTACTTC.

This clone was found once. The rearrangement links TRBV3-1 (or the pseudogene TRBV3-2) to TRBJ1-5, with D maybe TRBD1 (5 bases). V lost 1 base and J 6 bases, leaving 16 bases between the germline ends. The germline V gene has CDR1 LGHDT and CDR2 YNNKEL (reference sequence). This CDR3 contains 16 residues. CDR3 in amino acids: CASSQGTLGGIQPQHF. DNA of the CDR3: TGTGCCAGCAGCCAAGGAACATTGGGGGGGATTCAGCCCCAGCATTTT.

The chain is built from TRBV7-3 and TRBJ2-3; 8 bases match TRBD2. Unmatched junction bases numbered 6, after V lost 4 bases and J lost 6 bases. The CDR3 extends over 14 amino acids. Germline-derived CDR1 and CDR2 are SGHTA and FQGTGA. CDR3 sequence (DNA): TGTGCCAGCAGCTCCGGGGGGGCTATTGATACGCAGTATTTT. It is translated as CASSSGGAIDTQYF.

V and J are TRBV5-1 and TRBJ2-1; D uncertain. Germline V gene sequence: CDR1 SGHRS, CDR2 YFSETQ. The CDR3 contains 11 residues. V was shortened by 4 bases and J by 6 bases, with 5 bases between the two germline ends. The CDR3 DNA is TGCGCCAGCAGCGAGTTCAATGAGCAGTTCTTC. It yields the protein CASSEFNEQFF.

This clone was detected only a few times. Here the CDR3 DNA reads TGTGCCAGCAGCGCGCAATCCGGGACAGGACAGTACTTC. This gives the protein CASSAQSGTGQYF. The chain combines TRBV9 with TRBJ2-7, with 8 bases aligning to TRBD1. Germline V gene sequence: CDR1 SGDLS, CDR2 YYNGEE. J lost 10 bases, V lost 3 bases, and 9 bases had no gene match. The CDR3 covers 13 residues. The complete variable domain, with remaining parts taken from reference TRBV9 and TRBJ2-7, reads DSGVTQTPKHLITATGQRVTLRCSPRSGDLSVYWYQQSLDQGLQFLIQYYNGEERAKGNILERFSAQQFPDLHSELNLSSLELGDSALYFCASSAQSGTGQYFGPGTRLTVT.

The CDR3 region has the DNA TGTGTGGACAGGGAGGATAACAATGAGCAGTTCTTC. Residues: CVDREDNNEQFF. The genes are TRBV6-5 and TRBJ2-1; 8 bases are a match to TRBD1. Germline V gene lookup returns CDR1 MNHEY and CDR2 SVGAGI. This CDR3 is built from 12 residues.

V is TRBV7-8 and J is TRBJ1-5; D perhaps matches TRBD1 (6 bases). Germline-derived CDR1 and CDR2 are SGHVS and FQNEAQ. V lost 1 base and J 7 bases, leaving 14 bases between the germline ends. The CDR3 contains 15 residues. The CDR3 DNA reads as TGTGCCAGCAGCTTAGTGGGGGGGGGCAGGCAGCCCCAGCATTTT. It is translated as CASSLVGGGRQPQHF.

The J gene is TRBJ2-6, the V gene TRBV4-1; TRBD2 matches 13 bases. This CDR3 is 19 amino acids long. V lost 1 base, J lost 3 bases, and 6 bases stayed unmatched. Germline CDR1 MGHRA, CDR2 YSYEKL. CDR3 loop: CASSQGTSGGPLGANVLTF. For the CDR3, the DNA is TGCGCCAGCAGCCAAGGGACTAGCGGGGGCCCTCTTGGGGCCAACGTCCTGACTTTC.

The chain links TRBV5-1 to TRBJ1-4; 10 bases align to TRBD1. With V trimmed by 0 bases and J by 7 bases, 12 bases remained unmatched. The CDR3 sequence is 18 residues long. Germline CDR1 is SGHRS and CDR2 is YFSETQ. CDR3 in DNA: TGCGCCAGCAGCTTGGCACGAACCCCGGGACAGGGGTTTGAAAAACTGTTTTTT. Amino acid sequence: CASSLARTPGQGFEKLFF.

The chain links TRBV19 to TRBJ1-1; D might be TRBD1 (5 bases). CDR3 length: 13 amino acids. The V end lost 7 bases, the J end lost 5 bases, and 14 bases lay between the germline ends. Germline V gene lookup returns CDR1 LNHDA and CDR2 SQIVND (reference sequence). The CDR3 nucleotides read TGTGCCAGTAACAGCAGGGAGGATACTGAAGCTTTCTTT. Protein sequence: CASNSREDTEAFF.

The V gene is TRBV5-5, the J gene TRBJ2-1, with D maybe TRBD2 (5 bases). CDR3 length: 14 amino acids. Trimming took 0 bases from V and 8 from J, leaving 12 bases between them. Germline V gene data show CDR1 as SGHKS and CDR2 as YYEKEE (reference sequence). The CDR3 DNA reads as TGTGCCAGCAGCTTGGTCCTAGCAATGTATGAGCAGTTCTTC. It codes for CASSLVLAMYEQFF.

This sequence joins TRBV29-1 and TRBJ2-3; 9 bases agree with TRBD2. Per the germline V gene, CDR1 is SQVTM and CDR2 is ANQGSEA. The CDR3 loop spans 13 amino acids. J gave up 2 bases and V 7 bases, and 4 bases lay outside the gene matches. CDR3 DNA: TGCAGCGCACGACTAGCGGTCACAGATACGCAGTATTTT. Its protein product is CSARLAVTDTQYF.